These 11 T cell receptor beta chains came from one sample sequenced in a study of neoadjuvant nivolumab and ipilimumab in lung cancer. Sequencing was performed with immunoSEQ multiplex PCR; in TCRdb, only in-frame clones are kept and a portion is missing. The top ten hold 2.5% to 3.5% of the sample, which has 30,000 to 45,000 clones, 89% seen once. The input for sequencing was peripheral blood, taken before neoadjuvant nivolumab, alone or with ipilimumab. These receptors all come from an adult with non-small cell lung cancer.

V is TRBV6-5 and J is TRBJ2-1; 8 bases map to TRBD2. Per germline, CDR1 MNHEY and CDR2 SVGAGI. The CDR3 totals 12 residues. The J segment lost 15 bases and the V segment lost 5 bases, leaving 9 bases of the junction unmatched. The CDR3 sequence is CASSLPAGESFF. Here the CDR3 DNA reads TGTGCCAGCAGTCTGCCAGCGGGAGAATCGTTCTTC.

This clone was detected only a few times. The CDR3 here is CASSYGLDRASGYTF. The CDR3 nucleotides are TGTGCCAGCAGTTACGGGCTCGACAGGGCATCTGGCTACACCTTC. The rearrangement joins TRBV6-5 to TRBJ1-2; 7 nucleotides align to TRBD1. The CDR3 has 15 amino acids. The germline CDR1 and CDR2 sequences are MNHEY and SVGAGI. After removal of 2 bases from V and 7 bases from J, the junction contained 10 bases not matched to a gene.

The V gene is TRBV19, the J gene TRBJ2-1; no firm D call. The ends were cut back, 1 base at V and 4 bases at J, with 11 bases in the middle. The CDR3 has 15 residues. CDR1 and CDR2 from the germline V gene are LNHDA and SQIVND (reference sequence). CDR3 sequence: CASSIGTPPYNEQFF. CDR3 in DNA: TGTGCCAGTAGTATAGGGACCCCCCCGTACAATGAGCAGTTCTTC.

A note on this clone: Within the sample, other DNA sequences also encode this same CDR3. The CDR3 here is CASSRQGANYGYTF. The CDR3 region has the DNA TGTGCCAGCAGCCGACAGGGAGCTAACTATGGCTACACCTTC. V is TRBV7-9 and J is TRBJ1-2, with 7 positions matching TRBD1. The CDR3 spans 14 residues. Losses at the gene ends were 5 bases for V and 0 bases for J; bases not matched to a gene: 3. Germline values: CDR1 SEHNR, CDR2 FQNEAQ (reference sequence).

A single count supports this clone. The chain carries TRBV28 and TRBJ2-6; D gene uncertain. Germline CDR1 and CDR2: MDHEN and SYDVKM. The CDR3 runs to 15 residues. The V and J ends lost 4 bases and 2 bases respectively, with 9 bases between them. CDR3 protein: CASSSDGPGANVLTF. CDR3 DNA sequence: TGTGCCAGCAGTTCGGACGGACCTGGGGCCAACGTCCTGACTTTC.

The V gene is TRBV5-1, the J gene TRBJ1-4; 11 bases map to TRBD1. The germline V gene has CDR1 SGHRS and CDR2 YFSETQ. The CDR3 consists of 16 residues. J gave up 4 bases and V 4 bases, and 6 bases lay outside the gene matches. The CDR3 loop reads CASSTGTGGSNEKLFF. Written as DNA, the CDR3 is TGCGCCAGCAGCACCGGGACAGGGGGAAGTAATGAAAAACTGTTTTTT.

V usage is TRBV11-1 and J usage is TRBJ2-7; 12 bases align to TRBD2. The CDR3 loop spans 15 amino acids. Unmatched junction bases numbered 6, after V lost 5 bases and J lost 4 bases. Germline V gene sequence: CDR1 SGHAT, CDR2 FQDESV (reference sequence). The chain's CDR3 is CASSLRLAGDYEQYF. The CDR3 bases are TGTGCCAGCAGCCTAAGACTAGCGGGAGATTACGAGCAGTACTTC.

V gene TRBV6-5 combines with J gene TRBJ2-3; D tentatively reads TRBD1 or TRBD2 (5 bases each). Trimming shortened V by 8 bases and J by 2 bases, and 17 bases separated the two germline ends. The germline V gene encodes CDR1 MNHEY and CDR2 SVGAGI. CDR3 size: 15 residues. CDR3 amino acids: CASGDRDGYTDTQYF. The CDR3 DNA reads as TGTGCCAGCGGCGACCGGGACGGATACACAGATACGCAGTATTTT.

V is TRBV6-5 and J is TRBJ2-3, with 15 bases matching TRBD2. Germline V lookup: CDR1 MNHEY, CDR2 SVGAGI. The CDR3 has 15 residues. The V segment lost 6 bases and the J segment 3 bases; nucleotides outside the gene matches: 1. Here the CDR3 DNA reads TGTGCCAGCAGGGGACTAGCGGGAGGAACAGATACGCAGTATTTT. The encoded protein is CASRGLAGGTDTQYF.

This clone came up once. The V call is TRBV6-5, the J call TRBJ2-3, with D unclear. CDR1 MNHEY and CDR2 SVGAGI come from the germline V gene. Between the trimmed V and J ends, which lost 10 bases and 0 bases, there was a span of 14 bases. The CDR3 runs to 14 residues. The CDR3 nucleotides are TGTGCCACACATAGTAGTCCCAGCACAGATACGCAGTATTTT. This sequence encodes CATHSSPSTDTQYF.

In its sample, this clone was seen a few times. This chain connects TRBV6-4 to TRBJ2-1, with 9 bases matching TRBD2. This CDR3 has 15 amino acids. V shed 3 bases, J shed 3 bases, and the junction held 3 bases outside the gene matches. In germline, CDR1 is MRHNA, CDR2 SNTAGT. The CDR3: CASSEETSGYNEQFF. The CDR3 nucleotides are TGTGCCAGCAGTGAGGAGACTAGCGGCTACAATGAGCAGTTCTTC.